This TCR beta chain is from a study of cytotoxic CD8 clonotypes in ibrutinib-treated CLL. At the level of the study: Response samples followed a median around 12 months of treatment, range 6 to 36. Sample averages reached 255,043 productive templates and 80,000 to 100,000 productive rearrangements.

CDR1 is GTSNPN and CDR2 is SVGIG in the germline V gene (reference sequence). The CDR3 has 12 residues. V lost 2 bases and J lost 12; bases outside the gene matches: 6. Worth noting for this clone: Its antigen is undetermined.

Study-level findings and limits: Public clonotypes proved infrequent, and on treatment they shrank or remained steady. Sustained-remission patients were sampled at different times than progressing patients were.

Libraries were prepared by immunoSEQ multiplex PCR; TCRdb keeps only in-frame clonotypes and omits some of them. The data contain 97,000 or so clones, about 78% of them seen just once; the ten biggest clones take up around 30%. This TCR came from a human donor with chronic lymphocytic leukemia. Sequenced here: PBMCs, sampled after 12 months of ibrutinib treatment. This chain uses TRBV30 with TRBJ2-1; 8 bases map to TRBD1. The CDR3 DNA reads TGTGCCTGGAGTATCGACAGGGGAACGCAGTTCTTC. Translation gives CAWSIDRGTQFF. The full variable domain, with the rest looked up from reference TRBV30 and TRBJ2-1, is SQTIHQWPATLVQPVGSPLSLECTVEGTSNPNLYWYRQAAGRGLQLLFYSVGIGQISSEVPQNLSASRPQDRQFILSSKKLLLSDSGFYLCAWSIDRGTQFFGPGTRLTVL.